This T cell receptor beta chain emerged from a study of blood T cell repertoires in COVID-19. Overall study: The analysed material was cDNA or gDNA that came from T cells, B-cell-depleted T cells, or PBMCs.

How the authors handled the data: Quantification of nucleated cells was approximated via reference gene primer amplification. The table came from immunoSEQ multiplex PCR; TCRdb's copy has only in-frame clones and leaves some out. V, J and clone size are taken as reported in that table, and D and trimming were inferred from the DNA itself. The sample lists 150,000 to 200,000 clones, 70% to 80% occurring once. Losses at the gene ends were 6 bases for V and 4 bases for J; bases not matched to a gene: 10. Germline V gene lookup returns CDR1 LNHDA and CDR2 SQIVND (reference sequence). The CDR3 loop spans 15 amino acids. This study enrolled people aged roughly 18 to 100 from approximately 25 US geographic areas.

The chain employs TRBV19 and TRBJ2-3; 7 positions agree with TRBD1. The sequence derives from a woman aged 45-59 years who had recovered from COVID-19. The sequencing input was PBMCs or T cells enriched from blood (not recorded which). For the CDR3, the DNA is TGTGCCAGTAGCCCGGGACAGTCAGAAGCAGATACGCAGTATTTT. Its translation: CASSPGQSEADTQYF.